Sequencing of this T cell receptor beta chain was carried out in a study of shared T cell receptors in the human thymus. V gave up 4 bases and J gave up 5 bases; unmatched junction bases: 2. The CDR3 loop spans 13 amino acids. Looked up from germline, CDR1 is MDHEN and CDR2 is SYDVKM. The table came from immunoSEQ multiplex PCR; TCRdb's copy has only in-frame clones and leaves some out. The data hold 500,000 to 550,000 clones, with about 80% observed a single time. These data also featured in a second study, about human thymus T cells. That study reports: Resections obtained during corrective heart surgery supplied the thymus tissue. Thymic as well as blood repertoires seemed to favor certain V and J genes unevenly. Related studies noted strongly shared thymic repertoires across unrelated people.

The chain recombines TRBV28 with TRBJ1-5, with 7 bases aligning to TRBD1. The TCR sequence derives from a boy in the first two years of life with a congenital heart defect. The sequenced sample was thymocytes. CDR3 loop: CASSWDSDQPQHF. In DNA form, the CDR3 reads TGTGCCAGCAGTTGGGACAGTGATCAGCCCCAGCATTTT.